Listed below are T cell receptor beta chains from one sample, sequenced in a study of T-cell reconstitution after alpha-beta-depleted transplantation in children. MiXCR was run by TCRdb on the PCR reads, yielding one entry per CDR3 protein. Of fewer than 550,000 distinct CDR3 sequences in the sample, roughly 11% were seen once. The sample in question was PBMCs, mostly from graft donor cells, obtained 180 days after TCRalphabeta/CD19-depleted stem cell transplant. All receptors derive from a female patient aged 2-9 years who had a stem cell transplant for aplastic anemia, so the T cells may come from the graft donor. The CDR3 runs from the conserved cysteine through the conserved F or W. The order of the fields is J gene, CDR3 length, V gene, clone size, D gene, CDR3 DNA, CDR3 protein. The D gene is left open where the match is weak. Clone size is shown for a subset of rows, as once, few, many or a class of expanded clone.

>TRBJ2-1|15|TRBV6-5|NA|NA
TGTGCCAGCAGAACAGGGGAAGGAGGGGACAATGAGCAGTTCTTC
CASRTGEGGDNEQFF
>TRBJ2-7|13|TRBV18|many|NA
TGTGCCAGCTCACCACCCCGGAGGGACGAGCAGTACTTC
CASSPPRRDEQYF
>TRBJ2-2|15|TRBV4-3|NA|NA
TGCGCCAGCAGCCAACAAACTAGCATAGCCGGGGAGCTGTTTTTT
CASSQQTSIAGELFF
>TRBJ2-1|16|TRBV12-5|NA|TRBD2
TGTGCTAGTGGTTTGGTACTTCCAGCGGGAGTTAATGAGCAGTTCTTC
CASGLVLPAGVNEQFF
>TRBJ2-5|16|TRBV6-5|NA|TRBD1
TGTGCCAGCAGTTACTATGGACAGGGGGCCGGAGAGACCCAGTACTTC
CASSYYGQGAGETQYF
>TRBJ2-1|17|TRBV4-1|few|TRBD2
TGCGCCAGCAGCCAGGACCGGACTAGCGGTTTCTACAATGAGCAGTTCTTC
CASSQDRTSGFYNEQFF
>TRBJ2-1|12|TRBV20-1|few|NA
TGCAGTGCTAGAGAGTACCGGGATGAGCAGTTCTTC
CSAREYRDEQFF
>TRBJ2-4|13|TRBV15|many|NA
TGTGCCACCAGCAGATCCGGAGCGAACATTCAGTACTTC
CATSRSGANIQYF
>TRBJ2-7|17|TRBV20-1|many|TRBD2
TGCAGTGCCCCAAGGGGACTAGCGGGCCCACTTGACTACGAGCAGTACTTC
CSAPRGLAGPLDYEQYF
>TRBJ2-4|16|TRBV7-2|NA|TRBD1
TGTGCCAGCAGCACCCAGGGACAGGCCTCGGGGAACATTCAGTACTTC
CASSTQGQASGNIQYF
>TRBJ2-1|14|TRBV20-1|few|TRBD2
TGCAGTGCTAGCGGACTAGCGGGAGTCCCTGAGCAGTTCTTC
CSASGLAGVPEQFF
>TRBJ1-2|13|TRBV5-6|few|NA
TGTGCCAGCAGCTTGGAGTTCAACTATGGCTACACCTTC
CASSLEFNYGYTF
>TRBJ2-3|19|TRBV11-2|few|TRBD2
TGTGCCAGCAGCTTGGGCAGACTAGCGGGAGGGCGGGTCACAGATACGCAGTATTTT
CASSLGRLAGGRVTDTQYF
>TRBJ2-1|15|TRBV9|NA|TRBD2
TGTGCCAGCAGTGGGCTAGCGGGAGTACGCAATGAGCAGTTCTTC
CASSGLAGVRNEQFF
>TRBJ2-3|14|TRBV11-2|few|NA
TGTGCCAGCAGCTTAGATGGGGTCGCCCATACGCAGTATTTT
CASSLDGVAHTQYF
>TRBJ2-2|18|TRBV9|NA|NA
TGTGCCAGCAGCGTACCCCACTGGGCAGGGACGAACACCGGGGAGCTGTTTTTT
CASSVPHWAGTNTGELFF
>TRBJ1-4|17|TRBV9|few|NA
TGTGCCAGCAGCCCGGGGTGGGGAACGAGGTCTGGTGAAAAACTGTTTTTT
CASSPGWGTRSGEKLFF
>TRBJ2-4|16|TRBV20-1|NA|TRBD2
TGCAGTGTTGGGACTAGCGGGAGAGTAGCCAAAAACATTCAGTACTTC
CSVGTSGRVAKNIQYF
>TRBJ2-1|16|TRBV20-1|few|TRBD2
TGCAGTGCTAGAGCGTCTAGCGGAACTCCTTACAATGAGCAGTTCTTC
CSARASSGTPYNEQFF
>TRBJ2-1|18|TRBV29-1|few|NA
TGCAGCGTTGAAGAACTCGACAGCAAGTACGGCTCCTACAATGAGCAGTTCTTC
CSVEELDSKYGSYNEQFF
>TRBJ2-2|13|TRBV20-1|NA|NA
TGCAGTGCCCACGGGGCGATTACCGGGGAGCTGTTTTTT
CSAHGAITGELFF
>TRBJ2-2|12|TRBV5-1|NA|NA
TGCGCCAGCGAAATTAGCCCCGGGGAGCTGTTTTTT
CASEISPGELFF
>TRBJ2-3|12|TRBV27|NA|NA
TGTGCCAGCAGGGGGTGGGGGGATACGCAGTATTTT
CASRGWGDTQYF
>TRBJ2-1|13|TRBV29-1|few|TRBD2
TGCAGCGAAGGGACTAGCTGGGGAAATGAGCAGTTCTTC
CSEGTSWGNEQFF
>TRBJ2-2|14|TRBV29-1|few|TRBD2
TGCAGCGTTGGGCTAGCGGGAGAACACGGGGAGCTGTTTTTT
CSVGLAGEHGELFF
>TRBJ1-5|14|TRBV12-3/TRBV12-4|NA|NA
TGTGCCAGCAGTTGGAGGAACAGCAATCAGCCCCAGCATTTT
CASSWRNSNQPQHF
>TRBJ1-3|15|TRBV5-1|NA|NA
TGCGCCAGCAGCACCGCGGGGCAGATGGGAAACACCATATATTTT
CASSTAGQMGNTIYF
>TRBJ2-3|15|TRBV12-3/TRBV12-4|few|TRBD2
TGTGCCAGCAACAGCCCGGGAGGCGGGACAGATACGCAGTATTTT
CASNSPGGGTDTQYF
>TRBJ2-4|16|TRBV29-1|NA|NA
TGCAGCGTTGAAGAAAGGGCTCATCTAGCCAAAAACATTCAGTACTTC
CSVEERAHLAKNIQYF
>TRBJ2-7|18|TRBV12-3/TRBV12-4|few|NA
TGTGCCAGCAGTTTATACGACCCTGGCGGGACACCCTCCTACGAGCAGTACTTC
CASSLYDPGGTPSYEQYF
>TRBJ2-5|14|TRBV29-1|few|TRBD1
TGCAGCGCAGCCAGGACAGGGGTCCAAGAGACCCAGTACTTC
CSAARTGVQETQYF
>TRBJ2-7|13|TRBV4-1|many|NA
TGCGCCAGCAGCCAGTTAGGCTACGGGGAGCAGTACTTC
CASSQLGYGEQYF
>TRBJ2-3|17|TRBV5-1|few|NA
TGCGCCAGCAGCTTGGGACTGGGCGGGCTTGCTGGAGATACGCAGTATTTT
CASSLGLGGLAGDTQYF
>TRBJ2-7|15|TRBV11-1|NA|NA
TGTGCCAGCAGCCCGGCTCAGGGCCACTCCTACGAGCAGTACTTC
CASSPAQGHSYEQYF
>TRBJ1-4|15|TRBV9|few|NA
TGTGCCAGCAGCGTAGACACAGCGCCTAATGAAAAACTGTTTTTT
CASSVDTAPNEKLFF
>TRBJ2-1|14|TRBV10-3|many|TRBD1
TGTGCCATCAGATCGGACAGGGCCCACAATGAGCAGTTCTTC
CAIRSDRAHNEQFF
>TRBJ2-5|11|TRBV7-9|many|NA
TGTGCCAGCAGCTCAATAGAGACCCAGTACTTC
CASSSIETQYF
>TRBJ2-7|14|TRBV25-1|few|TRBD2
TGTGCCAGCAGTGTTAGCGGGGGGCTTCACGAGCAGTACTTC
CASSVSGGLHEQYF
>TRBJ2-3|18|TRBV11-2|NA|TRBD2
TGTGCCAGCAGCTTGGTGGCCGTGGGAGCGGGAGGAGCAGATACGCAGTATTTT
CASSLVAVGAGGADTQYF
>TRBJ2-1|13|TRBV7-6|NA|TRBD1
TGTGCCAGCAGTTCGTCAGGGGGCCCGGAGCAGTTCTTC
CASSSSGGPEQFF
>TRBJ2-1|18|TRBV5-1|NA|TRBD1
TGCGCCAGCAGCTTGCGACTAATCCGGGACAGGGTCTACAATGAGCAGTTCTTC
CASSLRLIRDRVYNEQFF
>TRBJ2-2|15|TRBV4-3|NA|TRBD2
TGCGCCAGCAGCCGCCGGGAGGGCCGCGGAGGGGAGCTGTTTTTT
CASSRREGRGGELFF
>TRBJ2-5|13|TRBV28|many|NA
TGTGCCAGCAGTTTAAGGGTCCCAGAGACCCAGTACTTC
CASSLRVPETQYF
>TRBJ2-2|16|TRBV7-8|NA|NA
TGTGCCAGCAGCTTAGGGCCGGGACAGAACACCGGGGAGCTGTTTTTT
CASSLGPGQNTGELFF
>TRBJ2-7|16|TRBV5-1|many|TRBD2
TGCGCCAGCAGCGTCGGACTAGCACAGGACTCCTACGAGCAGTACTTC
CASSVGLAQDSYEQYF
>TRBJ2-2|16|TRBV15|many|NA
TGTGCCACCAGCAGAGATTGGGGGAAGAACACCGGGGAGCTGTTTTTT
CATSRDWGKNTGELFF